This T cell receptor (beta chain) was sequenced in a study of early T cells in non-severe SARS-CoV-2 infection (dated by TCRdb to the early 2020s). With respect to the entire study: Because TCR sequencing relied on bulk RNA taken from unsorted whole blood, pairing of alpha and beta chains was not possible. Paper-wide results and their limitations: Matching against VDJdb was skewed toward anti-spike CD8 responses, likely underestimated virus-specific expansions, and missed private and CD4 specificities.

This was a case-control study nested in a cohort of healthcare workers in London, UK, who had nasopharyngeal swab PCR tests and blood samples taken every week. Healthcare workers were enrolled in the week of the UK lockdown, from 23 to 31 March 2020, and were followed every week for up to 16 weeks. The V end loses 6 bases and the J end loses 1 base, and a stretch of 15 bases separates them. As encoded in the germline V gene, CDR1 is MDHEN while CDR2 is SYDVKM. CDR3 length: 15 amino acids, cysteine to phenylalanine. Only the CDR3 region is kept as DNA, spanning 45 bases read in frame from base 1. As regards this clonotype: Its antigen is still unknown. Base qualities are not recorded, but no much larger clone differs from it by a single base.

The library was obtained by 5' RACE. This sample was sequenced with a NextSeq 500. To correct for sequencing error and PCR bias, the TCR library protocol tagged individual cDNA molecules with unique molecular identifiers. Sequencing covered both TCR alpha and beta chains, and within each sample the abundances of alpha and beta sequences were tightly co-correlated. The paper's data handling went like this. Decombinator V4 was used to annotate the V gene, J gene and CDR3 of the TCR sequences. TCRs were defined as expanded if a significant change between any two time points was detected under a Poisson model with p below 0.0001. Abundances of TCRs were expressed as counts per million after normalisation to the total number of TCRs sequenced in each sample. TRAV1-2 paired with TRAJ12, TRAJ20 or TRAJ33 defined MAIT TCRs, while TRAV10 paired with TRAJ18 defined iNKT TCRs. VDJdb, accessed 1 November 2021, was searched for CMV, EBV and SARS-CoV-2 annotated TCRs, excluding TCRs annotated for multiple antigens. The public reads were run again by TCRdb, first through fastp at Q25 and then through MiXCR, and only productive beta chains were kept. Rows are unified per CDR3 protein, each entry keeping the most common DNA and genes. What appears here as the V and J calls and clone size reflects TCRdb's work, not the paper's. This sample is represented by 100,000 to 120,000 distinct CDR3 sequences; about 12% of them were singletons. The ten biggest clones cover roughly 2.9% of the sample.

Sequenced: whole blood. This receptor was taken from an adult who was a healthcare worker with PCR-confirmed SARS-CoV-2 infection or an uninfected control (not recorded which). This sequence uses TRBV28 and TRBJ1-1; the D region possibly corresponds to TRBD1 (6 bases align). The CDR3 reads as follows: CASRDATGSNTEAFF. The sequenced DNA: TGTGCCAGCAGGGATGCGACAGGCTCGAACACTGAAGCTTTCTTT.